This T cell receptor beta chain was observed in a study of T cells in Graves' hyperthyroidism and ophthalmopathy. Study-wide context: Before any treatment, at initial diagnosis, peripheral blood was collected. Study-wide findings and caveats: Model predictions of ophthalmopathy came a median around 6.5 months before onset.

Diagnosis of hyperthyroidism was new in patients aged 18 to 65, and its duration was under 2 months. J gave up 2 bases and V 4 bases, and 5 bases lay outside the gene matches. Germline V gene sequence: CDR1 SGHRS, CDR2 YFSETQ. The CDR3 has 16 residues. Concerning this clonotype itself: Its antigen is currently unknown.

Researchers amplified the TCR beta CDR3 regions from RNA transcripts. Carried out on the TCR CDR3, a first-round RT-PCR used the HTBI primer set. TCRdb itself ran the multiplex PCR reads through MiXCR, one entry per CDR3 protein. The sample consists of about 740,000 distinct CDR3 sequences, 14% of them appearing once. This TCR was recovered from a woman aged 18-29 years with Graves' hyperthyroidism. This chain uses TRBV5-1 with TRBJ2-3; 12 bases fit TRBD2. Sequenced sample: blood. CDR3 in amino acids: CASSKTSGSPTDTQYF. The CDR3 bases are TGCGCCAGCAGCAAGACTAGCGGGAGTCCCACAGATACGCAGTATTTT. Together with reference TRBV5-1 and TRBJ2-3, the CDR3 gives the full variable domain: KAGVTQTPRYLIKTRGQQVTLSCSPISGHRSVSWYQQTPGQGLQFLFEYFSETQRNKGNFPGRFSGRQFSNSRSEMNVSTLELGDSALYLCASSKTSGSPTDTQYFGPGTRLTVL.